The 10 T cell receptor beta chains presented below share a single source sample, sequenced in a study of HIV-infected patients and healthy controls. cDNA was made from about 500 ng RNA using alpha and beta constant primers. Separate chain-specific third strand synthesis with multiplexing indices produced the alpha and beta libraries. TCRdb recomputed calls from the 5' RACE reads with MiXCR, one row per CDR3 protein. Of about 6,000 distinct CDR3 sequences detected, 9.5% to 13% appear once; the ten largest clones hold 9.5% to 15%. All unsorted peripheral T cells were captured because whole blood was used without fractionation. This sample comprised blood, obtained before antiretroviral therapy. These receptors all come from an adult with HIV infection.

This clonotype was seen a few times. V is TRBV24-1 and J is TRBJ1-1; D is unresolved. The CDR3 runs to 13 residues. The ends were cut back, 6 bases at V and 4 bases at J, with 11 bases in the middle. Germline V gene lookup returns CDR1 KGHDR and CDR2 SFDVKD. The CDR3 DNA is TGTGCCACCAGTTCATGGGGAAGCACTGAAGCTTTCTTT. Amino acids: CATSSWGSTEAFF.

By share, this clonotype counts as medium-sized. V gene TRBV5-1 combines with J gene TRBJ2-1; 11 bases are shared with TRBD2. Germline CDR1 reads SGHRS; CDR2 reads YFSETQ. The CDR3 loop spans 19 amino acids. V shed 4 bases, J shed 0 bases, and the junction held 12 bases outside the gene matches. The CDR3 is CASSPGRLAGLDSYNEQFF. The CDR3 DNA is TGCGCCAGCAGCCCGGGGAGACTAGCGGGGTTGGACTCCTACAATGAGCAGTTCTTC.

This clonotype is labeled medium-sized (0.01 to 0.1%). V usage is TRBV3-1 and J usage is TRBJ2-1; D not certain. V was clipped by 0 bases and J by 6 bases, with 6 bases between them. The CDR3 consists of 13 residues. Germline V lookup: CDR1 LGHDT, CDR2 YNNKEL (reference sequence). The CDR3 loop is CASSQDASNEQFF. The CDR3 DNA is TGTGCCAGCAGCCAAGATGCGTCCAATGAGCAGTTCTTC.

In this sample, this clonotype is medium-sized. The gene calls are TRBV25-1 and TRBJ2-5; D may correspond to TRBD1 or TRBD2 (5 bases each). Germline V gene lookup returns CDR1 MGHDK and CDR2 SYGVNS. Trimming removed 2 bases from V and 2 bases from J, with 9 bases in between. The CDR3 contains 14 residues. The CDR3 reads CASSEPGRQETQYF. The CDR3 nucleotides read TGTGCCAGCAGTGAACCGGGACGGCAAGAGACCCAGTACTTC.

The sample holds many counts of this clonotype. This chain joins TRBV12-3 or TRBV12-4 and TRBJ1-6; D is ambiguous. V gave up 4 bases and J gave up 7 bases, with 14 bases separating them. CDR3 length equals 15 residues. The CDR3 loop is CASSSPGRLNSPLHF. CDR3 nucleotides: TGTGCCAGCAGTTCCCCCGGACGGCTAAATTCACCCCTCCACTTT.

This clonotype is medium-sized within its sample. This chain connects TRBV12-5 to TRBJ1-5; D is perhaps TRBD1 (5 bases). In germline, CDR1 is LGHNT, CDR2 FRNRAP. V dropped 5 bases and J dropped 5 bases, with 22 bases sitting between them. CDR3 length: 17 amino acids. CDR3 coding DNA: TGTGCTAGTGGTCCCGGGATCACGACAGTCATTGATCAGCCCCAGCATTTT. Translated: CASGPGITTVIDQPQHF.

This rearrangement joins TRBV12-3 or TRBV12-4 to TRBJ1-2; possibly TRBD1 for D (5 bases). The CDR3 length is 14 residues. The V and J ends lost 5 bases and 8 bases respectively, with 18 bases between them. CDR3 in amino acids: CASSPVDMGGGYTF. In DNA, the CDR3 is TGTGCCAGCAGTCCCGTGGACATGGGAGGCGGCTACACCTTC.

Sample share makes this clonotype medium-sized. V is TRBV7-6 and J is TRBJ1-2; D possibly corresponds to TRBD1 (6 bases). This CDR3 spans 13 amino acids. Germline CDR1 SGHVS, CDR2 FNYEAQ. Trimming left V 6 bases short and J 6 bases short, with 14 bases between. CDR3: CASRQDSSDGYTF. CDR3 bases: TGTGCCAGCAGACAGGACAGCTCCGATGGCTACACCTTC.

This clonotype occurred many times. CDR3 in DNA: TGTGCCAGCAGCCAACTTAGGGGAACTAGCACAGATACGCAGTATTTT. The encoded protein is CASSQLRGTSTDTQYF. The chain carries TRBV3-1 and TRBJ2-3, with D perhaps matching TRBD1 (5 bases). The CDR3 is made up of 16 amino acids. V was pared by 2 bases and J by 0 bases, with 12 bases between. Germline V gene data show CDR1 as LGHDT and CDR2 as YNNKEL (reference sequence).

In its sample, this clonotype is medium-sized (0.01 to 0.1%). The gene calls are TRBV7-9 and TRBJ2-1, with D maybe TRBD2 (5 bases). V was cut by 5 bases and J by 7 bases, with 15 bases left in between. The CDR3 runs 14 residues. Germline CDR1 and CDR2: SEHNR and FQNEAQ (reference sequence). The chain's CDR3 is CASSQEGVGNEQFF. The CDR3 nucleotides are TGTGCCAGCAGCCAAGAGGGCGTAGGGAATGAGCAGTTCTTC.